A single sample gave rise to the 26 T cell receptor beta chains below, sequenced in a study of T cell repertoires in cytomegalovirus infection. For these receptors, no antigen is known. TCRdb reanalysed the reads using MiXCR and keeps one entry per CDR3 protein. The table records hundreds of thousands of distinct CDR3 sequences, around 31% of them present only once. The sequences come from cultured PBMCs, collected from culture after CMV antigen stimulation. These receptors were obtained from a human donor in good health (CMV status not recorded). Some clones in this sample may be carry-over from other donors' samples.

This clonotype appeared a few times. CDR3 nucleotides: TGTGCCAGCAGCTTTCCCGGCCTGGGGCAGTACTTC. Translated: CASSFPGLGQYF. This sequence joins TRBV7-2 and TRBJ2-7; D ambiguous. Germline-derived CDR1 and CDR2 are SGHTA and FQGNSA. This CDR3 has 12 amino acids. The V and J ends lost 3 bases and 9 bases respectively, with 12 bases between them.

This clonotype was recorded a few times. CDR3 protein: CSAGPELGGDEQYF. The CDR3 coding sequence is TGCAGTGCCGGCCCGGAGCTAGGTGGTGACGAGCAGTACTTC. The chain links TRBV20-1 to TRBJ2-7; no firm D call. Germline V gives CDR1 DFQATT, CDR2 SNEGSKA (reference sequence). Trimming took off 6 bases at V and 5 bases at J, with 20 bases between the two ends. This CDR3 contains 14 residues.

This clonotype was observed a handful of times. The chain combines TRBV12-3 or TRBV12-4 with TRBJ1-6, with a possible D match to TRBD1 (5 bases). The V gene lost 7 bases and the J gene lost 7 bases, with 14 bases spanning the gap. This CDR3 contains 14 residues. This CDR3 reads CASNHGGGNSPLHF. Written as DNA, the CDR3 is TGTGCCAGCAATCATGGCGGGGGGAATTCACCCCTCCACTTT.

J is TRBJ2-7 and V is TRBV12-3 or TRBV12-4; perhaps TRBD2 as D (5 bases). V was shortened by 5 bases and J by 4 bases, with 21 bases between the two germline ends. The CDR3 sequence is 16 residues long. DNA for the CDR3: TGTGCCAGCAGTAAGGGATTCATCCCACTAGGTTACGAGCAGTACTTC. This translates into CASSKGFIPLGYEQYF.

The CDR3 DNA reads as TGTGCCAGCAGCTTGCTTCGGGATTTAGATACGCAGTATTTT. Translated: CASSLLRDLDTQYF. V usage is TRBV11-2 and J usage is TRBJ2-3, with D possibly being TRBD2 (5 bases). Deletions cut 3 bases from V and 5 bases from J, with 12 bases between. Germline CDR1 and CDR2: SGHAT and FQNNGV. The CDR3 has 14 amino acids. Full variable domain (missing parts from reference TRBV11-2 and TRBJ2-3): EAGVAQSPRYKIIEKRQSVAFWCNPISGHATLYWYQQILGQGPKLLIQFQNNGVVDDSQLPKDRFSAERLKGVDSTLKIQPAKLEDSAVYLCASSLLRDLDTQYFGPGTRLTVL.

J is TRBJ1-5 and V is TRBV2; D remains unclear. The CDR3 has 14 residues. The V gene lost 2 bases and the J gene lost 1 base, with 6 bases spanning the gap. Germline CDR1 reads SNHLY; CDR2 reads FYNNEI. The CDR3 protein is CASSELRSNQPQHF. The CDR3 bases are TGTGCCAGCAGTGAACTTAGGAGCAATCAGCCCCAGCATTTT.

This clonotype was picked up a small number of times. The rearrangement links TRBV10-3 to TRBJ1-1; the match to TRBD1 covers 10 bases. Trimming removed 6 bases from V and 5 bases from J; junction bases left unmatched: 3. Per the germline V gene, CDR1 is ENHRY and CDR2 is SYGVKD. CDR3 length equals 13 residues. The CDR3 DNA is TGTGCCATCAGGGGACAGGGGATAACTGAAGCTTTCTTT. This codes for CAIRGQGITEAFF.

This clonotype showed up just a few times. The chain links TRBV7-2 to TRBJ1-6, with D possibly being TRBD1 (5 bases). CDR1 is SGHTA, CDR2 FQGNSA, per germline. Trimming took off 5 bases at V and 7 bases at J, with 21 bases between the two ends. The length of the CDR3 is 17 residues. CDR3 sequence: CASSQGTRGADNSPLHF. CDR3 in DNA: TGTGCCAGCAGCCAGGGCACCCGAGGGGCAGACAATTCACCCCTCCACTTT.

This clonotype was seen ten or more times. J is TRBJ2-1 and V is TRBV7-2; 9 nucleotides match TRBD2. CDR3 length equals 15 residues. The ends lost 3 bases at V and 6 bases at J; junction bases unmatched: 6. Germline CDR1 SGHTA, CDR2 FQGNSA. The CDR3 reads CASSFAGLAVNEQFF. The CDR3 nucleotides are TGTGCCAGCAGCTTTGCGGGACTAGCCGTCAATGAGCAGTTCTTC.

In its sample, this clonotype was seen once. The V and J genes are TRBV10-3 and TRBJ2-3; the D gene is possibly TRBD2 (7 bases). CDR3 length: 14 residues. Germline V gives CDR1 ENHRY, CDR2 SYGVKD. V lost 9 bases and J 2 bases, leaving 15 bases between the germline ends. CDR3 protein: CAIGGGQDTDTQYF. For the CDR3, the DNA is TGTGCCATAGGCGGGGGCCAGGACACAGATACGCAGTATTTT.

This chain connects TRBV2 to TRBJ2-2, with D possibly matching TRBD2 (5 bases). Trimming shortened V by 6 bases and J by 8 bases, and 19 bases separated the two germline ends. CDR1 is SNHLY and CDR2 is FYNNEI in the germline V gene. The CDR3 is made up of 15 amino acids. CDR3 DNA sequence: TGTGCCAGCAGAGATAGGACTGCCAGGAGTGGGGAGCTGTTTTTT. Amino acid sequence: CASRDRTARSGELFF.

The chain joins TRBV12-3 or TRBV12-4 to TRBJ1-2, with 9 nucleotides matching TRBD1. V shed 4 bases, J shed 8 bases, and the junction held 5 bases outside the gene matches. This CDR3 region has 13 residues. As DNA, the CDR3 is TGTGCCAGCAGTTGGGGACAGGGAGAGGGCTACACCTTC. Residues: CASSWGQGEGYTF.

V usage is TRBV7-2 and J usage is TRBJ2-1, with 7 bases that match TRBD2. There are 15 residues in the CDR3. V lost 6 bases to trimming and J lost 1 base; unmatched junction nucleotides: 6. CDR1 is SGHTA and CDR2 is FQGNSA in the germline V gene. CDR3 protein: CASSLISGSYNEQFF. The CDR3 region has the DNA TGTGCCAGCAGTTTGATTAGCGGGTCCTACAATGAGCAGTTCTTC.

J is TRBJ2-1 and V is TRBV7-9, with TRBD2 matching over 9 bases. Germline loops: CDR1 SEHNR, CDR2 FQNEAQ (reference sequence). The CDR3 sequence is 15 residues long. V was pared by 5 bases and J by 5 bases, with 7 bases of the junction left unmatched. The DNA for the CDR3 is TGTGCCAGCAGCCAACTAGCGGGCCAAAACAATGAGCAGTTCTTC. Translated: CASSQLAGQNNEQFF.

V gene TRBV14 combines with J gene TRBJ2-5; a possible D gene is TRBD2 (5 bases). Germline V lookup: CDR1 SGHDN, CDR2 FVKESK. V lost 4 bases and J 2 bases, leaving 8 bases between the germline ends. The CDR3 is 13 amino acids. The CDR3 DNA reads TGTGCCAGCAGCCCCCGGGAACAAGAGACCCAGTACTTC. Protein sequence: CASSPREQETQYF.

This clonotype was found a few times. This chain joins TRBV7-8 and TRBJ1-5; D is uncertain. In germline, CDR1 is SGHVS, CDR2 FQNEAQ. CDR3 length equals 15 residues. Trimming shortened V by 4 bases and J by 0 bases, and 10 bases separated the two germline ends. The CDR3 reads CASSSLEGSNQPQHF. CDR3 coding DNA: TGTGCCAGCAGCTCCTTGGAGGGTAGCAATCAGCCCCAGCATTTT.

The rearrangement links TRBV18 to TRBJ2-1; unclear D gene. This CDR3 is 14 amino acids long. Trimming shortened V by 2 bases and J by 0 bases, and 5 bases separated the two germline ends. Germline CDR1 KGHSH, CDR2 LQKENI. CDR3 DNA sequence: TGTGCCAGCTCACCATGGAGCTCCTACAATGAGCAGTTCTTC. As protein: CASSPWSSYNEQFF.

The chain combines TRBV27 with TRBJ2-3, with 7 nucleotides matching TRBD2. Germline V gene data show CDR1 as MNHEY and CDR2 as SMNVEV (reference sequence). The CDR3 covers 14 residues. V gave up 7 bases and J gave up 3 bases; unmatched junction bases: 7. The CDR3: CASTWGGATDTQYF. Written as DNA, the CDR3 is TGTGCCAGCACTTGGGGAGGGGCGACAGATACGCAGTATTTT.

The J gene is TRBJ2-3, the V gene TRBV6-8; D is ambiguous. The CDR3 contains 13 residues. With 11 bases removed from V and 1 base from J, the gap between germline ends came to 13 bases. The germline V gene has CDR1 MNHGY and CDR2 SAAAGT. CDR3: CAVLGRGTDTQYF. CDR3 coding DNA: TGTGCCGTCCTAGGACGGGGCACAGATACGCAGTATTTT.

V and J are TRBV7-9 and TRBJ1-1; D is unresolved. Germline V gives CDR1 SEHNR, CDR2 FQNEAQ (reference sequence). V shed 0 bases and J shed 6 bases, with 20 bases lying between them. The CDR3 has 17 residues. This chain's CDR3 is CASSLAQGMLGVPEAFF. In DNA form, the CDR3 reads TGTGCCAGCAGCTTAGCGCAAGGTATGCTAGGAGTCCCTGAAGCTTTCTTT.

The chain couples TRBV19 to TRBJ1-5; D is possibly TRBD1 (6 bases). CDR1 is LNHDA, CDR2 SQIVND, per germline (reference sequence). V lost 6 bases and J 5 bases, leaving 23 bases between the germline ends. The CDR3 is 17 residues long. CDR3: CASRRTYRAQGYQPQHF. Written as DNA, the CDR3 is TGTGCCAGTAGAAGAACCTACAGGGCCCAGGGTTATCAGCCCCAGCATTTT.

This clonotype has at least ten counts. The chain uses TRBV7-2 and TRBJ2-1, with D possibly TRBD2 on 6 matching bases. The CDR3 sequence is 16 residues long. V shed 2 bases and J shed 8 bases, with 19 bases lying between them. CDR1 and CDR2 (germline): SGHTA, FQGNSA. Here the CDR3 DNA reads TGTGCCAGCAGCTTATATTCGCGCGCGGGGTATGATGAGCAGTTCTTC. It translates to CASSLYSRAGYDEQFF.

This clonotype was counted only a few times. The rearrangement uses TRBV12-3 or TRBV12-4 and TRBJ2-1, with D possibly being TRBD1 or TRBD2 (5 bases each). The CDR3 is 12 residues long. Between the trimmed V and J ends, which lost 3 bases and 9 bases, there was a span of 9 bases. The DNA for the CDR3 is TGTGCCAGCAGTTTGAATGGGGGTGAGCAGTTCTTC. Protein product: CASSLNGGEQFF.

The V call is TRBV7-6, the J call TRBJ1-2; tentative D call: TRBD1 (6 bases). CDR3 length: 16 residues. Germline lookup yields CDR1 SGHVS and CDR2 FNYEAQ. V was clipped by 5 bases and J by 7 bases, with 23 bases between them. CDR3 protein: CASSPTYGGGTSGYTF. The CDR3 DNA reads as TGTGCCAGCAGCCCAACTTACGGGGGCGGGACTTCTGGCTACACCTTC. Using reference TRBV7-6 and TRBJ1-2 for the parts outside the CDR3, the full variable domain is GAGVSQSPRYKVTKRGQDVALRCDPISGHVSLYWYRQALGQGPEFLTYFNYEAQQDKSGLPNDRFSAERPEGSISTLTIQRTEQRDSAMYRCASSPTYGGGTSGYTFGSGTRLTVV.

This chain links TRBV6-1 with TRBJ2-7, with D possibly called TRBD1 or TRBD2 (6 bases each). V lost 2 bases and J 3 bases, leaving 14 bases between the germline ends. Germline V gene lookup returns CDR1 MNHNS and CDR2 SASEGT. CDR3 length: 15 residues. The CDR3 region has the DNA TGTGCCAGCAGTGAAAGTGGGGGGACATACTACGAGCAGTACTTC. Translation gives CASSESGGTYYEQYF.

The genes are TRBV6-1 and TRBJ2-7, with a tentative D call TRBD2 (6 bases). Germline V CDR1 and CDR2: MNHNS, SASEGT. V lost 7 bases to trimming and J lost 2 bases, with 12 bases between them. The CDR3 is 13 residues long. CDR3 amino acids: CASIRLETYEQYF. For the CDR3, the DNA is TGTGCCAGCATCAGACTAGAAACCTACGAGCAGTACTTC.